Given below is one T cell receptor (beta chain) in context. Germline trimming cut 3 bases from V and 3 bases from J; bases unmatched to any gene: 4. Per the germline V gene, CDR1 is SGHVS and CDR2 is FNYEAQ. The CDR3 has 16 residues. Every patient was untreated before thyroid surgery. TCRdb called clones again from the PCR reads with MiXCR. Seen here are 20,000 to 25,000 clones, over 30% observed once, and the top ten hold 14%. This record belongs to a study of metastatic and nonmetastatic thyroid tumors. Study summary: Repertoires were compared across blood and tumor or nodule tissue from malignant and benign thyroid patients.

The sequenced sample was blood. V usage is TRBV7-6 and J usage is TRBJ2-3; TRBD2 matches at 12 bases. The clonotype was recovered from a female donor with papillary thyroid cancer or a benign thyroid nodule (not recorded which). Some clones in this sample may be carry-over from other donors' samples. The CDR3: CASSLMTSGGTDTQYF. For the CDR3, the DNA is TGTGCCAGCAGCTTGATGACTAGCGGGGGAACAGATACGCAGTATTTT.